A single sample gave rise to the 24 T cell receptor beta chains below, sequenced in a study of T cell responses to AZD1222 COVID-19 vaccine. Clones were sequenced by immunoSEQ multiplex PCR, and TCRdb holds only the in-frame ones, with some missing. The sample carries under 100,000 clones, 80% to 90% recorded once. Sequenced material: peripheral blood, taken on day 0 of AZD1222 vaccination. The receptors stem from an adult in good health.

This clone was seen more than once but under ten times. This chain uses TRBV18 with TRBJ1-5; a possible D gene is TRBD1 (5 bases). The CDR3 consists of 14 residues. CDR1 and CDR2 from the germline V gene are KGHSH and LQKENI. V lost 6 bases, J lost 6 bases, and 15 bases lay in between. CDR3 region: CASSPSGRGQPQHF. DNA of the CDR3: TGTGCCAGCTCGCCCTCAGGGAGAGGTCAGCCCCAGCATTTT.

V is TRBV7-9 and J is TRBJ1-2; tentative D call: TRBD1 (6 bases). CDR3 length: 15 residues. Germline values: CDR1 SEHNR, CDR2 FQNEAQ (reference sequence). V was pared by 4 bases and J by 2 bases, with 14 bases between. CDR3 protein: CASSSSTTGNYGYTF. CDR3 nucleotides: TGTGCCAGCAGCTCCAGCACTACAGGGAACTATGGCTACACCTTC.

This clone was seen once. CDR3 DNA: TGTGCCAGTAGTAGTTGGAGCAGCCTGACCGGGGAGCTGTTTTTT. It translates to CASSSWSSLTGELFF. The V gene is TRBV19, the J gene TRBJ2-2; D is ambiguous. Trimming stripped 4 bases from V and 5 bases from J, with 14 bases between. The CDR3 consists of 15 residues. Germline assignment: CDR1 LNHDA and CDR2 SQIVND (reference sequence).

This chain joins TRBV5-6 and TRBJ2-4; no reliable D call. CDR1 and CDR2 (germline): SGHDT, YYEEEE. This CDR3 is built from 16 residues. Between the trimmed V and J ends, which lost 4 bases and 1 base, there was a span of 15 bases. CDR3: CASSPSALLAKNIQYF. CDR3 coding DNA: TGTGCCAGCAGCCCTTCAGCCCTATTGGCCAAAAACATTCAGTACTTC.

This clone was counted a single time. The chain carries TRBV10-3 and TRBJ1-4; D is ambiguous. Trimming removed 9 bases from V and 1 base from J, with 9 bases in between. There are 13 residues in the CDR3. Germline lookup yields CDR1 ENHRY and CDR2 SYGVKD. The CDR3 here is CAINGGTNEKLFF. DNA for the CDR3: TGTGCCATAAATGGCGGAACTAATGAAAAACTGTTTTTT.

The V and J genes are TRBV6-2 or TRBV6-3 and TRBJ1-1; TRBD1 agrees at 7 bases. CDR3 length: 12 residues. V gave up 5 bases and J gave up 12 bases; unmatched junction bases: 9. CDR1 MNHEY and CDR2 SVGEGT come from the germline V gene. The CDR3 region has the DNA TGTGCCAGCAGTACGCAACAGGGGCTAACTTTCTTT. It yields the protein CASSTQQGLTFF.

The rearrangement joins TRBV29-1 to TRBJ2-4, with 7 bases that match TRBD1. Germline V gene lookup returns CDR1 SQVTM and CDR2 ANQGSEA. V lost 2 bases, J lost 0 bases, and 10 bases stayed unmatched. The CDR3 is 17 amino acids. CDR3 sequence: CSVEQRTGELAKNIQYF. As DNA, the CDR3 is TGCAGCGTTGAACAAAGGACAGGCGAACTAGCCAAAAACATTCAGTACTTC.

The chain has TRBV2 and TRBJ1-5; D is unresolved. The V gene's germline CDR1 is SNHLY and CDR2 FYNNEI. The CDR3 sequence is 11 residues long. V was cut by 6 bases and J by 4 bases, with 4 bases left in between. CDR3 in amino acids: CASSRNQPQHF. The DNA for the CDR3 is TGTGCCAGCAGCAGAAATCAGCCCCAGCATTTT.

This sequence joins TRBV27 and TRBJ1-6; 7 bases are shared with TRBD1. This CDR3 comprises 14 residues. With V trimmed by 7 bases and J by 6 bases, 6 bases remained unmatched. Looked up from germline, CDR1 is MNHEY and CDR2 is SMNVEV (reference sequence). DNA for the CDR3: TGTGCCAGCACCCGCGGGACAGCTAATTCACCCCTCCACTTT. Amino acids: CASTRGTANSPLHF.

This rearrangement joins TRBV5-1 to TRBJ2-5, with 8 bases aligning to TRBD1. This CDR3 is built from 15 residues. Germline lookup yields CDR1 SGHRS and CDR2 YFSETQ. With 5 bases clipped from V and 5 bases from J, the junction kept 11 bases outside the gene matches. CDR3 amino acids: CASRSDRVPVETQYF. CDR3 DNA: TGCGCCAGCAGATCGGACAGGGTACCGGTGGAGACCCAGTACTTC.

This clone occurred once. The CDR3 coding sequence is TGTGCCAGCAGCCAAGGACTACTGAGCACAGATACGCAGTATTTT. Its protein product is CASSQGLLSTDTQYF. The rearrangement joins TRBV5-5 to TRBJ2-3; maybe TRBD2 (6 bases). Germline V gene lookup returns CDR1 SGHKS and CDR2 YYEKEE (reference sequence). The CDR3 contains 15 residues. V was pared by 4 bases and J by 0 bases, with 12 bases between.

The CDR3 DNA is TGTGCCAGCTCTGGGGGGGCGGGTCAGCCCCAGCATTTT. It is translated as CASSGGAGQPQHF. This chain uses TRBV27 with TRBJ1-5, with a possible D match to TRBD1 (6 bases). The CDR3 spans 13 residues. V was clipped by 8 bases and J by 6 bases, with 14 bases between them. Germline V gene lookup returns CDR1 MNHEY and CDR2 SMNVEV (reference sequence).

V gene TRBV21-1 combines with J gene TRBJ2-1; the table's D call, TRBD2, has no DNA check behind it. TRBV21-1 is noted as a pseudogene. The CDR3 contains 18 residues. The CDR3 reads CASVVQTSGSVPHNEQFF. CDR3 nucleotide sequence: TGTGCCAGCGTAGTACAAACTAGCGGGAGCGTCCCACACAATGAGCAGTTCTTC.

A word on this clone: A read error may account for a junction end that differs from germline. This sequence joins TRBV2 and TRBJ2-2; D not certain. The CDR3 covers 13 residues. CDR1 SNHLY and CDR2 FYNNEI come from the germline V gene. The CDR3 DNA sequence: TGTGCCAGCAGGGAAGAAAACACCGGGGAGCTGTTTTTT. It encodes CASREENTGELFF.

The V and J genes are TRBV3-1 (or the pseudogene TRBV3-2) and TRBJ2-7; D not certain. Trimming took off 3 bases at V and 5 bases at J, with 11 bases between the two ends. This CDR3 has 13 amino acids. The V gene's germline CDR1 is LGHDT and CDR2 YNNKEL (reference sequence). DNA of the CDR3: TGTGCCAGCAGCCACCCTTCATTAGACGAGCAGTACTTC. As protein: CASSHPSLDEQYF.

J is TRBJ2-6 and V is TRBV29-1; no clear D gene. Trimming shortened V by 6 bases and J by 0 bases, and 6 bases separated the two germline ends. The V gene's germline CDR1 is SQVTM and CDR2 ANQGSEA. The CDR3 extends over 13 amino acids. This chain's CDR3 is CSVPNSGANVLTF. The DNA for the CDR3 is TGCAGCGTCCCGAACTCTGGGGCCAACGTCCTGACTTTC.

This clone was seen a handful of times. V usage is TRBV7-3 and J usage is TRBJ2-1, with D unresolved. V lost 0 bases, J lost 4 bases, and 10 bases lay in between. Looked up from germline, CDR1 is SGHTA and CDR2 is FQGTGA. The CDR3 contains 15 residues. In DNA, the CDR3 is TGTGCCAGCAGCTTAACGGGGTTAGAGTACAATGAGCAGTTCTTC. Protein product: CASSLTGLEYNEQFF.

The J gene is TRBJ2-7, the V gene TRBV6-5; TRBD1 matches at 7 bases. CDR3 size: 14 residues. Per the germline V gene, CDR1 is MNHEY and CDR2 is SVGAGI. Losses at the gene ends were 6 bases for V and 5 bases for J; bases not matched to a gene: 10. CDR3 sequence reads: CASSRGGAFNEQYF. The DNA for the CDR3 is TGTGCCAGCAGCCGAGGGGGCGCGTTTAACGAGCAGTACTTC.

The V gene is TRBV5-1, the J gene TRBJ2-7; 7 bases map to TRBD2. The V segment lost 5 bases and the J segment 5 bases; nucleotides outside the gene matches: 10. CDR1 is SGHRS and CDR2 is YFSETQ in the germline V gene. CDR3 length: 14 residues. CDR3 coding DNA: TGCGCCAGCAGTCTTCGGGGGGTTGATCACGAGCAGTACTTC. Translating it yields CASSLRGVDHEQYF.

This sequence joins TRBV7-2 and TRBJ1-4; D possibly corresponds to TRBD1 (5 bases). V was shortened by 4 bases and J by 8 bases, with 20 bases between the two germline ends. The V gene's germline CDR1 is SGHTA and CDR2 FQGNSA. The CDR3 is 16 amino acids. CDR3 sequence: CASSSPLGRAGEKLFF. For the CDR3, the DNA is TGTGCCAGCAGCTCACCCTTGGGCAGGGCGGGGGAAAAACTGTTTTTT.

This clone appeared once. The chain recombines TRBV5-1 with TRBJ2-4; unclear D gene. CDR1 is SGHRS, CDR2 YFSETQ, per germline. CDR3 length: 13 residues. V was trimmed by 0 bases and J by 3 bases, leaving 4 bases between them. The CDR3 spells CASSLDYKNIQYF. The DNA for the CDR3 is TGCGCCAGCAGCTTGGATTACAAAAACATTCAGTACTTC.

The chain has TRBV7-8 and TRBJ2-3, with 8 bases that match TRBD2. This CDR3 spans 18 amino acids. V gave up 4 bases and J gave up 1 base; unmatched junction bases: 13. CDR1 is SGHVS and CDR2 is FQNEAQ in the germline V gene. The CDR3: CASSSRERSGRGTDTQYF. CDR3 nucleotide sequence: TGTGCCAGCAGCTCCCGGGAGAGGAGCGGGAGAGGCACAGATACGCAGTATTTT.

The chain's CDR3 is CASSLDQKGPDFF. The DNA for the CDR3 is TGTGCCAGCAGCTTAGATCAGAAAGGACCAGATTTCTTC. The V call is TRBV11-3, the J call TRBJ2-1; D remains unclear. Trimming left V 0 bases short and J 16 bases short, with 16 bases between. The CDR3 is 13 amino acids. CDR1 SGHNT and CDR2 YENEEA come from the germline V gene.

This clone was seen a handful of times. The chain recombines TRBV28 with TRBJ2-5, with D possibly being TRBD2 (6 bases). Trimming cost V 6 bases and J 5 bases, with 28 bases left between them. This CDR3 contains 18 residues. Germline lookup yields CDR1 MDHEN and CDR2 SYDVKM. CDR3 DNA sequence: TGTGCCAGCAGCCCCGGAATTAGCGGCACACAATTTAGGGAGACCCAGTACTTC. Amino acids: CASSPGISGTQFRETQYF.